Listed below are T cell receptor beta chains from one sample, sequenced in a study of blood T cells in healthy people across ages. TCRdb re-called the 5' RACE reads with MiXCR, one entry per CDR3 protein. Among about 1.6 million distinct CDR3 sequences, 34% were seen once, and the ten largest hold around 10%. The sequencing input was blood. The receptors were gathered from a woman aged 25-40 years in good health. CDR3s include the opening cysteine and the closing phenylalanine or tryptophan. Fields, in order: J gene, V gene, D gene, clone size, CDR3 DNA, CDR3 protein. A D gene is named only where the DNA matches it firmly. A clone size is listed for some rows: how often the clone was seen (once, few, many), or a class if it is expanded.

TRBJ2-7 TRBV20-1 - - TGCAGTACCAGAATAGGGGGCTACGAGCAGTACTTC CSTRIGGYEQYF
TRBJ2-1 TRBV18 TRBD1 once TGTGCCAGCTCACCAGGTCGACAGGGAGTGTTCGATGAGCAGTTCTTC CASSPGRQGVFDEQFF
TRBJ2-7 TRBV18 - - TGTGCCAGCTCCCCCTTAGGGCAGGGCGAGTACGAGCAGTACTTC CASSPLGQGEYEQYF
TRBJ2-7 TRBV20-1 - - TGCAGTGCTAGTTCCCTTACAGGTTTTTTAGTTTACGAGCAGTACTTC CSASSLTGFLVYEQYF
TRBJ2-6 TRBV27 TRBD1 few TGTGCCAGCAGCCGGGACAGGACAAATAGCGGGGCCAACGTCCTGACTTTC CASSRDRTNSGANVLTF
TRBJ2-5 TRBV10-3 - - TGTGCCCTCAGAGTCTCAGGGGCGGGAGAGACCCAGTACTTC CALRVSGAGETQYF
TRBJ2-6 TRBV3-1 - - TGTGCCAGCAGCCAAGATCCCCAGGGCCTCCTCTCTGGGGCCAACGTCCTGACTTTC CASSQDPQGLLSGANVLTF
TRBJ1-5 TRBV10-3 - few TGTGCCGTCAAAGGGGGAAAAGATCAGCCCCAGCATTTT CAVKGGKDQPQHF
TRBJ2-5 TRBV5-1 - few TGCGCCAGCAGCTTCATATCTCACCAAGAGACCCAGTACTTC CASSFISHQETQYF
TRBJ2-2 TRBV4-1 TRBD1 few TGCGCCAGCAGACCCGACAGGGTGACCGGGGAGCTGTTTTTT CASRPDRVTGELFF
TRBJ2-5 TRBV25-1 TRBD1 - TGTGCCAGCAGTGAATTTAACAGGGGTGGTGAGACCCAGTACTTC CASSEFNRGGETQYF
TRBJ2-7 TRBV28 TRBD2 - TGTGCCAGCAGTTTCAGGACTAGTGGGTTGTTCGAGCAGTACTTC CASSFRTSGLFEQYF
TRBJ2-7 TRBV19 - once TGTGCCAGTAGCACCTTGGCGGGGTTGGAAGGAGAGCAGTACTTC CASSTLAGLEGEQYF
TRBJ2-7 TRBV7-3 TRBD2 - TGTGCCTGCAGCTTTAGTAGGGCGGGAGGGATCTACGAGCAGTACTTC CACSFSRAGGIYEQYF
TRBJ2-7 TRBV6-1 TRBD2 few TGTGCCAGCAACGAGCGGGATCCCATCTACGAGCAGTACTTC CASNERDPIYEQYF
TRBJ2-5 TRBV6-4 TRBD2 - TGTGTCAGCAGACCGACTAGCAGGCCTCAAGAGACCCAGTACTTC CVSRPTSRPQETQYF
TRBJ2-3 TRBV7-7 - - TGTGCCAGCAGCCCCGTGGCAGGGACGGGAGATACGCAGTATTTT CASSPVAGTGDTQYF
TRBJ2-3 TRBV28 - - TGTGCCAGCAGTCGACAACTACCACAAGATACGCAGTATTTT CASSRQLPQDTQYF
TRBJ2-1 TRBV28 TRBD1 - TGTGCCAGCAGTTTTTTGACAGGGGAACAGGACAATGAGCAGTTCTTC CASSFLTGEQDNEQFF
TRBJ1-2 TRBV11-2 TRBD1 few TGTGCCAGCAGCGCTCACAGGGGCTATGGCTACACCTTC CASSAHRGYGYTF
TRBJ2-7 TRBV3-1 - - TGTGCCAGCAGCCAACTAGATGCCCGCTACGAGCAGTACTTC CASSQLDARYEQYF
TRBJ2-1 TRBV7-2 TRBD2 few TGTGCCAGCACCATAGCGGGGGGGCCCTACAATGAGCAGTTCTTC CASTIAGGPYNEQFF
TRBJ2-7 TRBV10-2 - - TGCGCCAGCAGGGCGACGGCGGGGACCCCCTACGAGCAGTACTTC CASRATAGTPYEQYF
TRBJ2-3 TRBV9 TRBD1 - TGTGCCAGCAGCGGGACCGGGACAGGGTCGTCGACAGATACGCAGTATTTT CASSGTGTGSSTDTQYF
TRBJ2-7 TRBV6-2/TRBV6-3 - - TGTGCCAGCAGGGAAAGACGGACAGTCTCCTACGAGCAGTACTTC CASRERRTVSYEQYF
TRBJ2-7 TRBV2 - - TGTGCCAGCACCCTAAAGGACGGGAAGCCCTACGAGCAGTACTTC CASTLKDGKPYEQYF
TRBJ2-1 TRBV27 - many TGTGCCAGCAGGAGAGAAGGGGCCTTCAATGAGCAGTTCTTC CASRREGAFNEQFF
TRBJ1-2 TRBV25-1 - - TGTGCCAGCAGTGGCGGCCTCTATGGCTACACCTTC CASSGGLYGYTF
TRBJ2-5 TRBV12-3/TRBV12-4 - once TGTGCCGGCAGATTACAGGAGTACCAAGAGACCCAGTACTTC CAGRLQEYQETQYF
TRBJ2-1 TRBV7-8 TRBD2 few TGTGCCAGCACCACTAGCGAGGGTGTGGGCAATGAGCAGTTCTTC CASTTSEGVGNEQFF
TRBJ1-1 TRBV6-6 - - TGTGCCAGCAGAGACGGGCTCCTAACTGAAGCTTTCTTT CASRDGLLTEAFF